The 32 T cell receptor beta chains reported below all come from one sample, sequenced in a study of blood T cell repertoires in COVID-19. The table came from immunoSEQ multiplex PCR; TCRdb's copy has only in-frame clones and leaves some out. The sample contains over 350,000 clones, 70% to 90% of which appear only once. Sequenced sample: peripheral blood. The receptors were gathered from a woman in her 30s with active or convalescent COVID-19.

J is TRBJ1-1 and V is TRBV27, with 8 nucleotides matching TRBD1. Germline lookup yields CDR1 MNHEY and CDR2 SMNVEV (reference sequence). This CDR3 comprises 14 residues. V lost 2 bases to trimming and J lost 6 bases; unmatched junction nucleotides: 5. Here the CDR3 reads CASSLNQQGAEAFF. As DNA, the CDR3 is TGTGCCAGCAGTTTAAACCAACAGGGGGCTGAAGCTTTCTTT.

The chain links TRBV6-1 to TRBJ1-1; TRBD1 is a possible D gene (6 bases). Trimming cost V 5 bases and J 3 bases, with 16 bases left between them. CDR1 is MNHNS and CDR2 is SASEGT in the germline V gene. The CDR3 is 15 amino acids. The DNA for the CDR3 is TGTGCCAGCAGTAGGGACACCCGGGGATACACTGAAGCTTTCTTT. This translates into CASSRDTRGYTEAFF.

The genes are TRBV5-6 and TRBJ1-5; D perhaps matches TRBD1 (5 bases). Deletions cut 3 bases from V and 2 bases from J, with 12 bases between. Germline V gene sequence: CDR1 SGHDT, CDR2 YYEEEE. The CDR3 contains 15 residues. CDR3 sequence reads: CASSWGVEGNQPQHF. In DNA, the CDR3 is TGTGCCAGCAGCTGGGGGGTTGAAGGCAATCAGCCCCAGCATTTT.

CDR3 sequence reads: CASSILLYTEAFF. CDR3 sequence (DNA): TGTGCCAGTAGTATTTTATTGTACACTGAAGCTTTCTTT. This chain joins TRBV19 and TRBJ1-1; D remains unclear. CDR1 LNHDA and CDR2 SQIVND come from the germline V gene (reference sequence). The CDR3 totals 13 residues. V was clipped by 3 bases and J by 3 bases, with 8 bases between them.

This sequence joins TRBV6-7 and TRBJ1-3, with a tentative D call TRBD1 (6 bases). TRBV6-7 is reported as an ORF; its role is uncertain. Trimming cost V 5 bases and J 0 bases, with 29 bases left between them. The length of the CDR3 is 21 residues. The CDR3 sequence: CASSSSRQVWFSISSGNTIYF. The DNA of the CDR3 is TGTGCCAGCAGTAGCTCCCGACAGGTCTGGTTCTCAATCAGCTCTGGAAACACCATATATTTT.

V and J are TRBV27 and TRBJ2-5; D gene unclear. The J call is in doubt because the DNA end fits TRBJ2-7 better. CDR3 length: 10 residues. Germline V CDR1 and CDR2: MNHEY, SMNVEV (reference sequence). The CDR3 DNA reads TGTGCCAGCAGTTACTACGAGCAGTACTTC. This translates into CASSYYEQYF.

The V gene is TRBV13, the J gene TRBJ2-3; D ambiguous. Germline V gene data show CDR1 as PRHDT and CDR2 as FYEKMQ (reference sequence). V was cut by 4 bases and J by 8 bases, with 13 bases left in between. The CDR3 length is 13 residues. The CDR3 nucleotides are TGTGCCAGCAGCTCAGGACCTCTCGGTACGCAGTATTTT. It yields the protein CASSSGPLGTQYF.

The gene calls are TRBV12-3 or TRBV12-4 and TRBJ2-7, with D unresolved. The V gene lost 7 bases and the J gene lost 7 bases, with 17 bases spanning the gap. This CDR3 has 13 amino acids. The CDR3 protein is CASTQEEVGEQYF. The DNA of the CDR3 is TGTGCCAGCACCCAAGAAGAGGTCGGGGAGCAGTACTTC.

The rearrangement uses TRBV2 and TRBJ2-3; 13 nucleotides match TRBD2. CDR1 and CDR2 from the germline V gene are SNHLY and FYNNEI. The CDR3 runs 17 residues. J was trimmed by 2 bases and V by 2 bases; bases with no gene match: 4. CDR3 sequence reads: CASSESTSGRATDTQYF. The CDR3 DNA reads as TGTGCCAGCAGTGAAAGCACTAGCGGGAGGGCCACAGATACGCAGTATTTT.

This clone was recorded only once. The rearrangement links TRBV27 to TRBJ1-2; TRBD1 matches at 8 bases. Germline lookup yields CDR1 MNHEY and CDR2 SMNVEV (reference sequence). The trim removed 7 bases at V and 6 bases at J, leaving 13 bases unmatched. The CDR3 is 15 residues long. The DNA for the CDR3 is TGTGCCAGCACCCCCCAGGCCGGACAGGGAAATGGCTACACCTTC. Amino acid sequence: CASTPQAGQGNGYTF.

CDR3 in amino acids: CASTRQGKNTEAFF. For the CDR3, the DNA is TGTGCCAGCACCCGACAGGGCAAGAACACTGAAGCTTTCTTT. V usage is TRBV6-5 and J usage is TRBJ1-1; TRBD1 matches at 7 bases. CDR3 length: 14 amino acids. CDR1 MNHEY and CDR2 SVGAGI come from the germline V gene. V was clipped by 7 bases and J by 1 base; unmatched bases: 6.

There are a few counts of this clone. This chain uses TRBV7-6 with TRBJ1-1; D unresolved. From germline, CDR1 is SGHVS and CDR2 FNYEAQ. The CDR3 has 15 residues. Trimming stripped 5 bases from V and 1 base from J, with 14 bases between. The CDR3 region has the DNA TGTGCCAGCAGCCCTCCCTTGAGTTGGAACACTGAAGCTTTCTTT. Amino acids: CASSPPLSWNTEAFF.

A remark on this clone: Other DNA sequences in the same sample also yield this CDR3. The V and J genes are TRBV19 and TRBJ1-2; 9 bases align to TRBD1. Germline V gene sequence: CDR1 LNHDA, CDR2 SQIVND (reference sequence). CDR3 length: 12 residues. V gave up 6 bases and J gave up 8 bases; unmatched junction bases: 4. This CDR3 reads CASRGQGGGYTF. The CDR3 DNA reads TGTGCCAGTAGGGGACAGGGAGGCGGCTACACCTTC. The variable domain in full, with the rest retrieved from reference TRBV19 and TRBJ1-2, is DGGITQSPKYLFRKEGQNVTLSCEQNLNHDAMYWYRQDPGQGLRLIYYSQIVNDFQKGDIAEGYSVSREKKESFPLTVTSAQKNPTAFYLCASRGQGGGYTFGSGTRLTVV.

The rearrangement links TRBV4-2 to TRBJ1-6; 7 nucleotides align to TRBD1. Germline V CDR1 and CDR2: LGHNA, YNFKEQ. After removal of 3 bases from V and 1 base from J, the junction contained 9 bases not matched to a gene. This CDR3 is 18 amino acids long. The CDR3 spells CASSHDPQGISYNSPLHF. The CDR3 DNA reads TGTGCCAGCAGCCATGACCCACAGGGGATTTCCTATAATTCACCCCTCCACTTT.

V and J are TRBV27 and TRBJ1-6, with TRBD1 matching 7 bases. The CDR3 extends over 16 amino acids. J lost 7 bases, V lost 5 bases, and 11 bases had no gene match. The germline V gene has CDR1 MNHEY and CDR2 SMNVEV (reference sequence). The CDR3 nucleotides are TGTGCCAGCAGTGCCGGAACAGGGGCCGGGAATTCACCCCTCCACTTT. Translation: CASSAGTGAGNSPLHF.

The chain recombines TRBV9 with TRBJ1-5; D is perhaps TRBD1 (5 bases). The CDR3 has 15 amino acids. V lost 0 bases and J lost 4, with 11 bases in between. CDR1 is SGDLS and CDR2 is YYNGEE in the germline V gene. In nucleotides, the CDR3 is TGTGCCAGCAGCGTAGGCGACAGATTAAATCAGCCCCAGCATTTT. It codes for CASSVGDRLNQPQHF.

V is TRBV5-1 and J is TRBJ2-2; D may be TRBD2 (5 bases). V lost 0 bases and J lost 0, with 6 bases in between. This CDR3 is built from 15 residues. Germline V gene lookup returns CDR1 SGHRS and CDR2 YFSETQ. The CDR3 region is CASSLERPNTGELFF. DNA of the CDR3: TGCGCCAGCAGCTTGGAGCGGCCGAACACCGGGGAGCTGTTTTTT.

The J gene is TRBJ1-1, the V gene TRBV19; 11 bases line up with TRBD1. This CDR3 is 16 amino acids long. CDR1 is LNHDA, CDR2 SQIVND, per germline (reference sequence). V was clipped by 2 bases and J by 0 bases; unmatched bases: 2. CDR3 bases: TGTGCCAGTAGTATACCGGGACAGGGGGTGAACACTGAAGCTTTCTTT. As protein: CASSIPGQGVNTEAFF.

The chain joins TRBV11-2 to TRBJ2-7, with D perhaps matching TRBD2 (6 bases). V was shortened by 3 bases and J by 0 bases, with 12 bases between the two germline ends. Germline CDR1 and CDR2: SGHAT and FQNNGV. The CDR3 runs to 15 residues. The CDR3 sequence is CASSFTSRDSYEQYF. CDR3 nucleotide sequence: TGTGCCAGCAGCTTTACTAGCCGGGACTCCTACGAGCAGTACTTC.

The CDR3 spells CASSDGGTALMNTEAFF. CDR3 nucleotides: TGTGCCAGCAGCGATGGAGGGACAGCGTTAATGAACACTGAAGCTTTCTTT. The rearrangement links TRBV5-6 to TRBJ1-1, with 7 bases lining up with TRBD1. V trimming: 4 bases; J trimming: 0 bases; junction bases outside the gene matches: 12. This CDR3 has 17 residues. Germline-derived CDR1 and CDR2 are SGHDT and YYEEEE.

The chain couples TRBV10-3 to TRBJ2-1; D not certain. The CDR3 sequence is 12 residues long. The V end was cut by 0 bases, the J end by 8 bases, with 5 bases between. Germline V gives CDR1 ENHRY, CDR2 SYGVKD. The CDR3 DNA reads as TGTGCCATCAGTGAGTCTCGGGATGAGCAGTTCTTC. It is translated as CAISESRDEQFF.

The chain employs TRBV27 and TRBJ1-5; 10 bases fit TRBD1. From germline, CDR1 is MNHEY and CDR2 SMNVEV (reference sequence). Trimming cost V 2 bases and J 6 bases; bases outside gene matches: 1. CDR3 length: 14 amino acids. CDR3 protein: CASSLGQGGQPQHF. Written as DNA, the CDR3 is TGTGCCAGCAGTTTAGGACAGGGGGGTCAGCCCCAGCATTTT.

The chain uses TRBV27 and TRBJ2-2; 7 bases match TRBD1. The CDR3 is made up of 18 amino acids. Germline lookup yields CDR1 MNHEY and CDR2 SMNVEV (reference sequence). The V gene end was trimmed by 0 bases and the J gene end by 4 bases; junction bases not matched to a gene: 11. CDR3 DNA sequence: TGTGCCAGCAGTTTATCGTCCCAGACAGGGATGGGCACCGGGGAGCTGTTTTTT. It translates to CASSLSSQTGMGTGELFF.

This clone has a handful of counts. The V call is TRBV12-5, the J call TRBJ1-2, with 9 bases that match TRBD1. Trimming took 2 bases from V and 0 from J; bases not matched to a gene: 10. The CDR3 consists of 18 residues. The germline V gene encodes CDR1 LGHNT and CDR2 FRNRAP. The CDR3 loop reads CASGLTTGGTGTNYGYTF. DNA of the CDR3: TGTGCTAGTGGTTTGACGACCGGGGGGACAGGGACTAACTATGGCTACACCTTC.

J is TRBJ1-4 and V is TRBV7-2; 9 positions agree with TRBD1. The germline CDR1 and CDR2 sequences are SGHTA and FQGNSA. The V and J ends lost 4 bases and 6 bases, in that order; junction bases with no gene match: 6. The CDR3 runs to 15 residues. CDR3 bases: TGTGCCAGCAGCTGGGGCGGGACAGGGCATGAAAAACTGTTTTTT. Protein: CASSWGGTGHEKLFF.

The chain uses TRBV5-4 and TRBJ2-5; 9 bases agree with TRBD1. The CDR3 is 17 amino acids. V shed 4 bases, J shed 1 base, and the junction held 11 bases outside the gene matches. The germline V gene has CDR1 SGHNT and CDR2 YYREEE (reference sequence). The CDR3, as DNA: TGTGCCAGCAGCCCAGCTACAGGGGGCCGAAGCCAAGAGACCCAGTACTTC. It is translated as CASSPATGGRSQETQYF. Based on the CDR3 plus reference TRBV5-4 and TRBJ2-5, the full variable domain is ETGVTQSPTHLIKTRGQQVTLRCSSQSGHNTVSWYQQALGQGPQFIFQYYREEENGRGNFPPRFSGLQFPNYSSELNVNALELDDSALYLCASSPATGGRSQETQYFGPGTRLLVL.

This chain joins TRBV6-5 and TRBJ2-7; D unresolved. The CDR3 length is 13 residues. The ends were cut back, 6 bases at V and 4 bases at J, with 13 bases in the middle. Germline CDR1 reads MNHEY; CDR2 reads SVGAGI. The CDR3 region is CASSHLEFYEQYF. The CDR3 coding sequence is TGTGCCAGCAGCCACCTTGAGTTTTACGAGCAGTACTTC.

The CDR3 protein is CASSRLAGGEYNEQFF. CDR3 nucleotides: TGTGCCAGCAGTCGACTAGCGGGGGGAGAATACAATGAGCAGTTCTTC. The V and J genes are TRBV27 and TRBJ2-1; TRBD2 matches 13 bases. The CDR3 covers 16 residues. Trimming took 5 bases from V and 4 from J; bases not matched to a gene: 5. In germline, CDR1 is MNHEY, CDR2 SMNVEV (reference sequence).

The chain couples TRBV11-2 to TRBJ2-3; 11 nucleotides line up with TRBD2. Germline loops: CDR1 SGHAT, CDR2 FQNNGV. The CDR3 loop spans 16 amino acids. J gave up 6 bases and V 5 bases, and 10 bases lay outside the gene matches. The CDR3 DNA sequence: TGTGCCAGCAGCCGTATAGCGGGGGGGCCTGGGGATACGCAGTATTTT. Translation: CASSRIAGGPGDTQYF.

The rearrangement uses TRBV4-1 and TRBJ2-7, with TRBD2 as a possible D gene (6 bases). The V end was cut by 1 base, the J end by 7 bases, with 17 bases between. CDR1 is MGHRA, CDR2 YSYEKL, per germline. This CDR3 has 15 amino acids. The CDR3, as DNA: TGCGCCAGCAGCCAAGGGTTAGCGGCTCCCGGTGAGCAGTACTTC. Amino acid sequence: CASSQGLAAPGEQYF.

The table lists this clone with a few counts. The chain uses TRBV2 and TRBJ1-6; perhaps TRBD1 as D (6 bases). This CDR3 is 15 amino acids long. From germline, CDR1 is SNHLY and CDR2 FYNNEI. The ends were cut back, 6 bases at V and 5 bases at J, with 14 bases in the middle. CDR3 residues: CASSSRQADNSPLHF. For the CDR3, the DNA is TGTGCCAGCAGCTCCCGACAGGCTGATAATTCACCCCTCCACTTT.

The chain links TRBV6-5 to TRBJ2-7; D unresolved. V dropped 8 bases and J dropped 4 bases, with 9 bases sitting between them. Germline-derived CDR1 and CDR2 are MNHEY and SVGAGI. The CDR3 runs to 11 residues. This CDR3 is CASSPLYEQYF. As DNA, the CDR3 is TGTGCCAGCTCCCCCTTATACGAGCAGTACTTC.